One and the same sample provided the 26 T cell receptor beta chains below, sequenced in a study of T cells in Graves' hyperthyroidism and ophthalmopathy. TCR beta CDR3 sequences were amplified from RNA transcripts. First-round RT-PCR targeting the TCR CDR3 was performed with the HTBI primer set. TCRdb re-derived calls from the multiplex PCR reads in MiXCR, one entry per CDR3 protein. The sample includes 300,000 to 450,000 distinct CDR3 sequences, around 25% of them seen just once. Material: blood. These TCRs come from a man aged 50-60 years with Graves' hyperthyroidism.

V and J are TRBV2 and TRBJ2-4; D possibly corresponds to TRBD1 (5 bases). Trimming removed 4 bases from V and 1 base from J, with 14 bases in between. Germline values: CDR1 SNHLY, CDR2 FYNNEI. The CDR3 runs 16 residues. CDR3 protein: CASSANRGSAKNIQYF. Here the CDR3 DNA reads TGTGCCAGCAGTGCTAATAGGGGTTCGGCCAAAAACATTCAGTACTTC.

This clonotype was counted many times. The rearrangement links TRBV2 to TRBJ2-7, with 9 bases aligning to TRBD2. CDR3 length: 13 residues. Germline trimming cut 3 bases from V and 9 bases from J; bases unmatched to any gene: 6. Germline values: CDR1 SNHLY, CDR2 FYNNEI. In nucleotides, the CDR3 is TGTGCCAGCAGTGAGTTGCGGGAGGGGGTGCAGTACTTC. The encoded protein is CASSELREGVQYF.

Many counts were recorded for this clonotype. V and J are TRBV28 and TRBJ2-7, with a tentative D call TRBD1 (5 bases). The CDR3 spans 13 residues. Looked up from germline, CDR1 is MDHEN and CDR2 is SYDVKM. The ends were cut back, 3 bases at V and 1 base at J, with 7 bases in the middle. CDR3 sequence reads: CASSFPGSYEQYF. The CDR3 nucleotides are TGTGCCAGCAGTTTCCCAGGGTCCTACGAGCAGTACTTC.

The gene calls are TRBV5-5 and TRBJ2-3; possibly TRBD2 for D (7 bases). Trimming removed 1 base at V and 3 bases at J, with 18 bases between. CDR3 length equals 17 residues. The germline gives CDR1 SGHKS, CDR2 YYEKEE (reference sequence). In DNA, the CDR3 is TGTGCCAGCAGCTTGATTCCTAGCGGAGGGGGAACAGATACGCAGTATTTT. Amino acids: CASSLIPSGGGTDTQYF.

The chain recombines TRBV7-3 with TRBJ1-1; perhaps TRBD1 as D (6 bases). CDR3 length: 17 residues. V lost 5 bases to trimming and J lost 0 bases, with 19 bases between them. CDR1 SGHTA and CDR2 FQGTGA come from the germline V gene. The CDR3 sequence is CASSARGGGDVNTEAFF. The CDR3 DNA follows: TGTGCCAGCAGCGCAAGGGGAGGGGGGGATGTGAACACTGAAGCTTTCTTT.

The rearrangement links TRBV5-5 to TRBJ2-1; D unresolved. This CDR3 has 15 residues. Germline values: CDR1 SGHKS, CDR2 YYEKEE (reference sequence). V lost 3 bases and J lost 5, with 15 bases in between. Here the CDR3 DNA reads TGTGCCAGCAGCTCCTTATTGGGAAGTGACAATGAGCAGTTCTTC. Its translation: CASSSLLGSDNEQFF.

The sample holds many counts of this clonotype. At one end the junction does not follow the germline gene, possibly because of a read error. The chain joins TRBV5-1 to TRBJ2-5; perhaps TRBD2 as D (6 bases). CDR3 length: 14 residues. Germline V gene data show CDR1 as SGHRS and CDR2 as YFSETQ. In DNA, the CDR3 is TGTGCCAGCAGCCTTGGCGGGGTCCAAGAGACCCAGTACTTC. It translates to CASSLGGVQETQYF. The full variable domain, its missing parts supplied by reference TRBV5-1 and TRBJ2-5, is KAGVTQTPRYLIKTRGQQVTLSCSPISGHRSVSWYQQTPGQGLQFLFEYFSETQRNKGNFPGRFSGRQFSNSRSEMNVSTLELGDSALYLCASSLGGVQETQYFGPGTRLLVL.

A few counts support this clonotype. The chain links TRBV5-1 to TRBJ2-7; 7 bases fit TRBD1. The CDR3 loop spans 14 amino acids. The V gene's germline CDR1 is SGHRS and CDR2 YFSETQ. V was clipped by 4 bases and J by 2 bases; unmatched bases: 6. DNA of the CDR3: TGCGCCAGCAGCCGAATGGACAGGCCCTACGAGCAGTACTTC. This sequence encodes CASSRMDRPYEQYF.

The genes are TRBV12-3 or TRBV12-4 and TRBJ2-5; tentative D call: TRBD1 (6 bases). The CDR3 loop spans 14 amino acids. V lost 8 bases, J lost 4 bases, and 17 bases lay in between. The CDR3 reads CASGTATGGETQYF. For the CDR3, the DNA is TGTGCCAGCGGGACCGCGACAGGTGGAGAGACCCAGTACTTC.

Ten or more counts support this clonotype. This rearrangement joins TRBV10-3 to TRBJ2-5; 9 positions match TRBD1. Germline V gives CDR1 ENHRY, CDR2 SYGVKD. The CDR3 spans 13 residues. J was trimmed by 2 bases and V by 6 bases; bases with no gene match: 1. The DNA for the CDR3 is TGTGCCATCAGGGACAGGGGACAAGAGACCCAGTACTTC. Translated: CAIRDRGQETQYF.

The chain carries TRBV4-1 and TRBJ2-5, with 10 bases aligning to TRBD2. V was pared by 1 base and J by 2 bases, with 4 bases of the junction left unmatched. Germline V gives CDR1 MGHRA, CDR2 YSYEKL. The CDR3 consists of 16 residues. CDR3 in amino acids: CASSQGILAGQETQYF. In nucleotides, the CDR3 is TGCGCCAGCAGCCAAGGGATACTAGCGGGACAAGAGACCCAGTACTTC.

The chain joins TRBV5-1 to TRBJ2-7, with D tentatively TRBD1 or TRBD2 (5 bases each). The CDR3 contains 15 residues. Deletions cut 0 bases from V and 2 bases from J, with 12 bases between. Germline V lookup: CDR1 SGHRS, CDR2 YFSETQ. CDR3 in DNA: TGCGCCAGCAGCTTGGCGAGGCTGGGGGCCTACGAGCAGTACTTC. Encoded protein: CASSLARLGAYEQYF.

At least ten counts were recorded for this clonotype. The chain links TRBV20-1 to TRBJ1-2; D is uncertain. The CDR3 length is 13 residues. V was pared by 6 bases and J by 2 bases, with 13 bases between. Germline CDR1 reads DFQATT; CDR2 reads SNEGSKA (reference sequence). CDR3 residues: CSAHSQLNYGYTF. As DNA, the CDR3 is TGCAGTGCACACAGCCAACTAAACTATGGCTACACCTTC.

This clonotype was observed at least ten times. The rearrangement links TRBV19 to TRBJ2-2, with TRBD2 matching over 12 bases. The J segment lost 5 bases and the V segment lost 7 bases, leaving 8 bases of the junction unmatched. The germline gives CDR1 LNHDA, CDR2 SQIVND (reference sequence). There are 16 residues in the CDR3. CDR3 residues: CASTRTSGIDTGELFF. CDR3 nucleotides: TGTGCCAGTACCCGGACTAGCGGGATCGATACCGGGGAGCTGTTTTTT.

This clonotype was counted only a few times. No DNA is shown, since the ends of the CDR3 on it are uncertain; the CDR3 is the one TCRdb lists. The genes are TRBV6-1 and TRBJ1-1. Inclusive of both ends, the CDR3 amounts to 16 amino acids. CDR1 is MNHNS, CDR2 SASEGT, per germline. CDR3 in amino acids: CASILAILGPRTEAFF.

CDR3 nucleotide sequence: TGTGCCAGCGGGGACGGTCTAGATGTTGGCGAGCAGTACTTC. It specifies CASGDGLDVGEQYF. The chain carries TRBV6-1 and TRBJ2-7; tentatively, D is TRBD1 or TRBD2 (5 bases each). From germline, CDR1 is MNHNS and CDR2 SASEGT. This CDR3 comprises 14 residues. V was shortened by 8 bases and J by 6 bases, with 20 bases between the two germline ends.

This clonotype was seen at least ten times. The chain links TRBV9 to TRBJ2-1, with 10 bases identical to TRBD2. CDR3 size: 15 residues. CDR1 is SGDLS and CDR2 is YYNGEE in the germline V gene. J was trimmed by 4 bases and V by 3 bases; bases with no gene match: 4. The CDR3 region has the DNA TGTGCCAGCAGCGCTAGCGGGAGTCCATACAATGAGCAGTTCTTC. Translating it yields CASSASGSPYNEQFF.

The chain employs TRBV20-1 and TRBJ2-5; no clear D gene. The CDR3 loop spans 13 amino acids. Trimming left V 8 bases short and J 2 bases short, with 15 bases between. Germline lookup yields CDR1 DFQATT and CDR2 SNEGSKA (reference sequence). CDR3 sequence reads: CSTMLLSQETQYF. The CDR3 coding sequence is TGCAGTACTATGTTACTCAGTCAAGAGACCCAGTACTTC.

This clonotype was counted only a few times. The gene calls are TRBV6-1 and TRBJ2-7, with D possibly matching TRBD2 (6 bases). The CDR3 loop spans 14 amino acids. V was trimmed by 5 bases and J by 3 bases, leaving 14 bases between them. Per germline, CDR1 MNHNS and CDR2 SASEGT. CDR3 amino acids: CASSPRDLDYEQYF. The CDR3 DNA follows: TGTGCCAGCAGTCCCCGGGACTTGGACTACGAGCAGTACTTC.

In this sample, this clonotype turned up a few times. In DNA form, the CDR3 reads TGCAGTGCACCGAAGGGGAGCTCCTACAATGAGCAGTTCTTC. The encoded protein is CSAPKGSSYNEQFF. The rearrangement joins TRBV20-1 to TRBJ2-1; possibly TRBD1 or TRBD2 for D (5 bases each). The length of the CDR3 is 14 residues. The germline V gene encodes CDR1 DFQATT and CDR2 SNEGSKA (reference sequence). V was cut by 6 bases and J by 0 bases, with 12 bases left in between.

This clonotype was seen at least ten times. The chain combines TRBV2 with TRBJ2-5; D call uncertain. This CDR3 is 14 amino acids long. With 3 bases removed from V and 1 base from J, the gap between germline ends came to 9 bases. CDR1 is SNHLY, CDR2 FYNNEI, per germline. This CDR3 is CASSDGRTQETQYF. The CDR3 nucleotides are TGTGCCAGCAGTGATGGCAGGACCCAAGAGACCCAGTACTTC.

The V and J genes are TRBV9 and TRBJ2-7, with 10 bases matching TRBD2. The CDR3 is 15 amino acids. The V gene end was trimmed by 1 base and the J gene end by 7 bases; junction bases not matched to a gene: 8. CDR1 SGDLS and CDR2 YYNGEE come from the germline V gene. The CDR3 here is CASSVLLAGEGEQYF. The CDR3 DNA reads as TGTGCCAGCAGCGTATTGCTAGCGGGAGAAGGGGAGCAGTACTTC.

This clonotype occurred a few times. The rearrangement uses TRBV2 and TRBJ2-7, with D unclear. V was trimmed by 6 bases and J by 0 bases, leaving 18 bases between them. The CDR3 extends over 16 amino acids. Germline V CDR1 and CDR2: SNHLY, FYNNEI. The CDR3 sequence: CASSGYGGAVSYEQYF. The CDR3 DNA sequence: TGTGCCAGCAGCGGCTATGGCGGAGCTGTCTCCTACGAGCAGTACTTC.

This clonotype was picked up many times. The CDR3 sequence: CASSPGAFYEQYF. The CDR3 DNA sequence: TGTGCCAGCAGTCCAGGGGCTTTCTACGAGCAGTACTTC. The V gene is TRBV12-3 or TRBV12-4, the J gene TRBJ2-7; possible D gene TRBD1, 6 bases. The CDR3 has 13 residues. V lost 5 bases, J lost 3 bases, and 11 bases lay in between.

J is TRBJ1-2 and V is TRBV7-2; D gene ambiguous. V shed 3 bases and J shed 8 bases, with 10 bases lying between them. Germline V gene lookup returns CDR1 SGHTA and CDR2 FQGNSA. This CDR3 region has 12 residues. As DNA, the CDR3 is TGTGCCAGCAGCTTTGGGATTCGGGGCTACACCTTC. It codes for CASSFGIRGYTF.

V gene TRBV11-1 combines with J gene TRBJ1-6, with a possible D match to TRBD1 (6 bases). V was clipped by 4 bases and J by 14 bases, with 18 bases between them. This CDR3 region has 14 residues. Germline CDR1 reads SGHAT; CDR2 reads FQDESV (reference sequence). In DNA form, the CDR3 reads TGTGCCAGCAGCTCCGGGACACAGAGCGGGGCCCTCCACTTT. Its translation: CASSSGTQSGALHF. The whole variable domain, filled in from reference TRBV11-1 and TRBJ1-6, reads EAEVAQSPRYKITEKSQAVAFWCDPISGHATLYWYRQILGQGPELLVQFQDESVVDDSQLPKDRFSAERLKGVDSTLKIQPAELGDSAMYLCASSSGTQSGALHFGNGTRLTVT.